The 25 T cell receptor beta chains in this list originate from one sample, sequenced in a study of T cell repertoires in cytomegalovirus infection. TCRdb reprocessed the reads via MiXCR and lists one record per CDR3 protein. The sample has about 830,000 distinct CDR3 sequences; around a third are singletons. The antigens these receptors bind are not known. The sample here was cultured CD8+ T cells from PBMCs, taken from culture after CMV antigen stimulation. Every receptor here comes from a human donor in good health (CMV status not recorded). Some clones in this sample may be carry-over from other donors' samples.

The V call is TRBV5-5, the J call TRBJ2-3; no firm D call. The CDR3 is 13 residues long. V lost 4 bases and J lost 11, with 17 bases in between. The germline gives CDR1 SGHKS, CDR2 YYEKEE (reference sequence). CDR3 loop: CASSASPRLEQYF. In DNA, the CDR3 is TGTGCCAGCAGCGCCTCCCCCCGGCTGGAGCAGTATTTT.

The chain employs TRBV12-3 or TRBV12-4 and TRBJ2-6, with D unclear. This CDR3 contains 19 residues. Between the trimmed V and J ends, which lost 3 bases and 4 bases, there was a span of 22 bases. Here the CDR3 reads CASSFIDVDENAGANVLTF. The CDR3 DNA reads as TGTGCCAGCAGTTTCATAGATGTGGACGAGAATGCGGGGGCCAACGTCCTGACTTTC.

The V gene is TRBV29-1, the J gene TRBJ2-5; 7 nucleotides match TRBD1. The CDR3 spans 16 residues. Trimming took 6 bases from V and 2 from J; bases not matched to a gene: 15. The germline V gene has CDR1 SQVTM and CDR2 ANQGSEA. CDR3 in amino acids: CSVDPPRDSLQETQYF. CDR3 in DNA: TGCAGCGTCGACCCTCCACGGGACAGCTTACAAGAGACCCAGTACTTC.

This clonotype has at least ten counts. V is TRBV7-8 and J is TRBJ2-6, with D maybe TRBD1 (6 bases). The CDR3 has 17 amino acids. V lost 1 base and J 1 base, leaving 11 bases between the germline ends. CDR1 and CDR2 from the germline V gene are SGHVS and FQNEAQ. CDR3 residues: CASSLDREGSGANVLTF. The CDR3 DNA reads TGTGCCAGCAGCTTAGACAGGGAAGGGTCTGGGGCCAACGTCCTGACTTTC.

The rearrangement links TRBV27 to TRBJ2-6, with a possible D match to TRBD1 (5 bases). This CDR3 has 16 amino acids. Germline V gene data show CDR1 as MNHEY and CDR2 as SMNVEV (reference sequence). V was cut by 2 bases and J by 0 bases, with 8 bases left in between. DNA for the CDR3: TGTGCCAGCAGTTTAAGGGGTCGCTCTGGGGCCAACGTCCTGACTTTC. Protein product: CASSLRGRSGANVLTF.

This clonotype was seen repeatedly, ten times or more. This chain links TRBV7-6 with TRBJ2-7; 7 nucleotides agree with TRBD1. The germline CDR1 and CDR2 sequences are SGHVS and FNYEAQ. The V gene end was trimmed by 1 base and the J gene end by 2 bases; junction bases not matched to a gene: 11. The CDR3 loop spans 17 amino acids. Here the CDR3 reads CASSLEVGQLPTYEQYF. Here the CDR3 DNA reads TGTGCCAGCAGCTTAGAGGTGGGACAGCTACCTACCTACGAGCAGTACTTC.

This clonotype has only a few counts. The V call is TRBV12-3 or TRBV12-4, the J call TRBJ2-2, with D perhaps TRBD1 (6 bases). This CDR3 is built from 14 residues. V shed 5 bases and J shed 8 bases, with 15 bases lying between them. Written as DNA, the CDR3 is TGTGCCAGCAGTCCGGGACCCAGGGGAGGGGAGCTGTTTTTT. Its translation is CASSPGPRGGELFF.

The CDR3 bases are TGTGCCAACAGACACAGAACCCGCCCGAACACTGAAGCTTTCTTT. This encodes CANRHRTRPNTEAFF. The chain carries TRBV6-8 and TRBJ1-1; D remains ambiguous. Germline V gives CDR1 MNHGY, CDR2 SAAAGT. The CDR3 contains 15 residues. Trimming stripped 10 bases from V and 1 base from J, with 19 bases between.

This clonotype showed up just a few times. The chain joins TRBV6-5 to TRBJ2-1; D is perhaps TRBD1 or TRBD2 (5 bases each). CDR3 length: 18 residues. Trimming took off 2 bases at V and 1 base at J, with 18 bases between the two ends. Germline values: CDR1 MNHEY, CDR2 SVGAGI. The CDR3 sequence is CASSYLSSVGVSYNEQFF. Written as DNA, the CDR3 is TGTGCCAGCAGTTACCTCTCCTCGGTGGGGGTTTCCTACAATGAGCAGTTCTTC.

In its sample, this clonotype was seen a few times. This chain connects TRBV7-9 to TRBJ2-7, with 9 bases identical to TRBD1. Germline CDR1 and CDR2: SEHNR and FQNEAQ (reference sequence). J was trimmed by 2 bases and V by 5 bases; bases with no gene match: 7. The CDR3 runs 15 residues. The CDR3 DNA reads TGTGCCAGCAGCGAACCCGGGACAGGGACCTACGAGCAGTACGTC. Translating it yields CASSEPGTGTYEQYV.

This clonotype appeared many times. The chain's CDR3 is CASSLGGGYINQPQHF. Here the CDR3 DNA reads TGTGCCAGCAGCTTAGGGGGAGGTTACATCAATCAGCCCCAGCATTTT. V gene TRBV7-8 combines with J gene TRBJ1-5; D ambiguous. The CDR3 covers 16 residues. The germline gives CDR1 SGHVS, CDR2 FQNEAQ. Trimming took off 1 base at V and 3 bases at J, with 13 bases between the two ends.

V is TRBV7-9 and J is TRBJ2-5; the match to TRBD1 covers 10 bases. This CDR3 is 17 amino acids long. Losses at the gene ends were 3 bases for V and 7 bases for J; bases not matched to a gene: 14. Germline-derived CDR1 and CDR2 are SEHNR and FQNEAQ (reference sequence). For the CDR3, the DNA is TGTGCCAGCAGCTTGGATCCCGGGACAGGGGTCCCTGGGACCCAGTACTTC. Its translation: CASSLDPGTGVPGTQYF. Using reference TRBV7-9 and TRBJ2-5 for the parts outside the CDR3, the full variable domain is DTGVSQNPRHKITKRGQNVTFRCDPISEHNRLYWYRQTLGQGPEFLTYFQNEAQLEKSRLLSDRFSAERPKGSFSTLEIQRTEQGDSAMYLCASSLDPGTGVPGTQYFGPGTRLLVL.

This clonotype showed up many times. The chain has TRBV7-9 and TRBJ2-7; 9 bases match TRBD1. The CDR3 sequence is 13 residues long. The V segment lost 5 bases and the J segment 5 bases; nucleotides outside the gene matches: 4. The germline V gene encodes CDR1 SEHNR and CDR2 FQNEAQ (reference sequence). CDR3 in amino acids: CASSRGQGHEQYF. The DNA of the CDR3 is TGTGCCAGCAGCCGGGGACAGGGTCACGAGCAGTACTTC.

The rearrangement uses TRBV23-1 and TRBJ2-7, with a weak D call TRBD2 (7 bases). TRBV23-1 is classed as an ORF, of uncertain function. This CDR3 spans 15 amino acids. The V end was cut by 7 bases, the J end by 0 bases, with 16 bases between. The CDR3 reads CASTFSGGLSYEQYF. The CDR3 DNA reads as TGCGCCAGCACCTTTTCGGGGGGCCTCTCCTACGAGCAGTACTTC.

The chain employs TRBV19 and TRBJ1-2; 12 bases fit TRBD1. V lost 6 bases, J lost 6 bases, and 5 bases stayed unmatched. Germline V lookup: CDR1 LNHDA, CDR2 SQIVND (reference sequence). The CDR3 has 14 amino acids. The CDR3 DNA reads TGTGCCAGTAGGGGACAGGGGGCAAAGAATGGCTACACCTTC. It is translated as CASRGQGAKNGYTF. The entire variable domain, with the rest obtained from reference TRBV19 and TRBJ1-2, is as follows: DGGITQSPKYLFRKEGQNVTLSCEQNLNHDAMYWYRQDPGQGLRLIYYSQIVNDFQKGDIAEGYSVSREKKESFPLTVTSAQKNPTAFYLCASRGQGAKNGYTFGSGTRLTVV.

The CDR3 DNA follows: TGTGCCAGCAGCTTAGGGGCCAGGGCGAATGAGCAGTTCTTC. Encoded protein: CASSLGARANEQFF. J is TRBJ2-1 and V is TRBV7-9; tentative D call: TRBD1 (5 bases). The V end lost 1 base, the J end lost 7 bases, and 11 bases lay between the germline ends. The V gene's germline CDR1 is SEHNR and CDR2 FQNEAQ (reference sequence). CDR3 length: 14 amino acids.

The gene calls are TRBV7-9 and TRBJ1-2; TRBD1 matches 10 bases. Germline V gives CDR1 SEHNR, CDR2 FQNEAQ (reference sequence). The CDR3 totals 14 residues. V lost 3 bases, J lost 8 bases, and 6 bases stayed unmatched. CDR3 region: CASSLTGGIDGYTF. The CDR3 DNA is TGTGCCAGCAGCTTGACAGGGGGCATTGACGGCTACACCTTC. Variable domain in full (rest from reference TRBV7-9 and TRBJ1-2): DTGVSQNPRHKITKRGQNVTFRCDPISEHNRLYWYRQTLGQGPEFLTYFQNEAQLEKSRLLSDRFSAERPKGSFSTLEIQRTEQGDSAMYLCASSLTGGIDGYTFGSGTRLTVV.

This rearrangement joins TRBV5-1 to TRBJ2-5; 7 bases line up with TRBD1. Germline V gene lookup returns CDR1 SGHRS and CDR2 YFSETQ. With V trimmed by 0 bases and J by 3 bases, 5 bases remained unmatched. The CDR3 is 15 amino acids. CDR3 nucleotides: TGCGCCAGCAGCTTGGCCCCGACAGGGAAAGAGACCCAGTACTTC. This gives the protein CASSLAPTGKETQYF. The whole variable domain, remainder taken from reference TRBV5-1 and TRBJ2-5, is KAGVTQTPRYLIKTRGQQVTLSCSPISGHRSVSWYQQTPGQGLQFLFEYFSETQRNKGNFPGRFSGRQFSNSRSEMNVSTLELGDSALYLCASSLAPTGKETQYFGPGTRLLVL.

The chain has TRBV7-9 and TRBJ2-6; D possibly corresponds to TRBD2 (5 bases). The CDR3 runs 19 residues. V was shortened by 5 bases and J by 0 bases, with 20 bases between the two germline ends. Germline lookup yields CDR1 SEHNR and CDR2 FQNEAQ (reference sequence). CDR3: CASSQTRYDTSSGANVLTF. Written as DNA, the CDR3 is TGTGCCAGCAGCCAGACACGGTACGACACTAGCTCTGGGGCCAACGTCCTGACTTTC.

V is TRBV7-9 and J is TRBJ1-2; 7 bases are shared with TRBD1. CDR1 and CDR2 (germline): SEHNR, FQNEAQ (reference sequence). The CDR3 is 14 amino acids. V was clipped by 1 base and J by 4 bases; unmatched bases: 3. The chain's CDR3 is CASSLGDSFYGYTF. The CDR3 DNA reads as TGTGCCAGCAGCTTAGGGGACAGCTTCTATGGCTACACCTTC.

The chain uses TRBV28 and TRBJ2-1; a weak D match, TRBD2 (7 bases). V shed 3 bases and J shed 10 bases, with 13 bases lying between them. Germline V gene sequence: CDR1 MDHEN, CDR2 SYDVKM. The CDR3 loop spans 13 amino acids. In DNA form, the CDR3 reads TGTGCCAGCAGTTTTAGGGGGGGGTTAGAGCAGTTCTTC. Translated: CASSFRGGLEQFF. Drawing the rest from reference TRBV28 and TRBJ2-1, the complete variable domain is DVKVTQSSRYLVKRTGEKVFLECVQDMDHENMFWYRQDPGLGLRLIYFSYDVKMKEKGDIPEGYSVSREKKERFSLILESASTNQTSMYLCASSFRGGLEQFFGPGTRLTVL.

In this sample, this clonotype turned up a few times. CDR3 residues: CASSLGRGLWDTQYF. CDR3 sequence (DNA): TGTGCCAGCAGTTTGGGGCGGGGTCTGTGGGATACGCAGTATTTT. The chain couples TRBV28 to TRBJ2-3, with D possibly being TRBD2 (6 bases). Per germline, CDR1 MDHEN and CDR2 SYDVKM. The CDR3 has 15 residues. V was trimmed by 3 bases and J by 6 bases, leaving 16 bases between them.

Notes on this clonotype: Being one base from a much bigger clone, this may be a read error. The CDR3 DNA reads TGTGTCAGCAGCCCCGGGACATCGAACACCGGGGAGCTGTTTTTT. It codes for CVSSPGTSNTGELFF. V and J are TRBV7-6 and TRBJ2-2; D perhaps matches TRBD1 (6 bases). CDR1 is SGHVS and CDR2 is FNYEAQ in the germline V gene. This CDR3 is built from 15 residues.

This clonotype was seen a few times. The rearrangement uses TRBV10-3 and TRBJ2-7, with D tentatively TRBD1 or TRBD2 (5 bases each). Germline values: CDR1 ENHRY, CDR2 SYGVKD. The CDR3 consists of 14 residues. V was shortened by 2 bases and J by 4 bases, with 12 bases between the two germline ends. The CDR3 DNA sequence: TGTGCCATCAGTGAGGGGGCAGGGAGTTACGAGCAGTACGTC. Translated: CAISEGAGSYEQYV.

This clonotype has just one count. The junction departs from the called germline gene at one end, perhaps through a read error. The V and J genes are TRBV7-4 and TRBJ1-2, with D unresolved. This CDR3 region has 15 residues. Germline V gene lookup returns CDR1 SGHVT and CDR2 SQSDAQ. CDR3 DNA: TGTGCCCGCAGCCTTCAACTAGCCCGCAACTATGGCTACACCTTC. Its protein product is CARSLQLARNYGYTF.